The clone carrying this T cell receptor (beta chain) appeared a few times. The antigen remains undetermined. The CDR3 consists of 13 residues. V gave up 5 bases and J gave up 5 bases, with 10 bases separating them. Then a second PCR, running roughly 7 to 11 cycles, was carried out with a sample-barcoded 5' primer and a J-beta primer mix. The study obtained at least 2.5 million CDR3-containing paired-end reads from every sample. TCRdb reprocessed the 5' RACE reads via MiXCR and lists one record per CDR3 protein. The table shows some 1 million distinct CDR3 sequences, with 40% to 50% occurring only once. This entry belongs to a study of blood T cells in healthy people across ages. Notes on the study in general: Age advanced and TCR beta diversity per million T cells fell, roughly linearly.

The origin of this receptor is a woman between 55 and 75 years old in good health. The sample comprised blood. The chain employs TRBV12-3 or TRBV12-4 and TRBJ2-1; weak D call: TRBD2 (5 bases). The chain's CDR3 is CASSGRLNNEQFF. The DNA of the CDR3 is TGTGCCAGCAGTGGGCGACTAAACAATGAGCAGTTCTTC.